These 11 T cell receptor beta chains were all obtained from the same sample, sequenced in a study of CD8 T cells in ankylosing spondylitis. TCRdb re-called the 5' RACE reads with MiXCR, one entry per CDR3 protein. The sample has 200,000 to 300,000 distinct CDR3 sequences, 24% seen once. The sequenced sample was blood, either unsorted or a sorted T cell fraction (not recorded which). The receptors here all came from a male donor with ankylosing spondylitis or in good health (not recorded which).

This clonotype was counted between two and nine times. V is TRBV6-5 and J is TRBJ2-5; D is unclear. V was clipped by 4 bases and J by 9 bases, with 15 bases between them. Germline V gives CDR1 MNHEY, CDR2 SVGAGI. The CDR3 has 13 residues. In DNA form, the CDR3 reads TGTGCCAGCAGTTCACGGACCGGCGCGGCCCAGTACTTC. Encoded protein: CASSSRTGAAQYF.

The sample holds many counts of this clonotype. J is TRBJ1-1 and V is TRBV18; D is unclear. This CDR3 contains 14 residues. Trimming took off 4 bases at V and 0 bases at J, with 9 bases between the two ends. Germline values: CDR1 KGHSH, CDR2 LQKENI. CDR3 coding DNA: TGTGCCAGCTCACGCCAGTCCATGAACACTGAAGCTTTCTTT. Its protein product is CASSRQSMNTEAFF. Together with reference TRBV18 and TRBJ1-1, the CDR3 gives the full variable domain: NAGVMQNPRHLVRRRGQEARLRCSPMKGHSHVYWYRQLPEEGLKFMVYLQKENIIDESGMPKERFSAEFPKEGPSILRIQQVVRGDSAAYFCASSRQSMNTEAFFGQGTRLTVV.

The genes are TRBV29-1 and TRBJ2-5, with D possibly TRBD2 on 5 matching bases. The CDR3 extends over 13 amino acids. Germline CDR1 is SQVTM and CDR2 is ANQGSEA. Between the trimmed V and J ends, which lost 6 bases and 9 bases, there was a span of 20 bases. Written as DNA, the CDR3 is TGCAGCGTGACGGACGGCTTAACTAGGCCCCAGTACTTC. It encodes CSVTDGLTRPQYF.

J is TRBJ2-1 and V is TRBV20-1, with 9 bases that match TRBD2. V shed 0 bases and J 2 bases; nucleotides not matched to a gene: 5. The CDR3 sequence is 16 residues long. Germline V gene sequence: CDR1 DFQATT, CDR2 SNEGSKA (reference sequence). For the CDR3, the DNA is TGCAGTGCTAGAGATCCGGGCGGGGGGGCCTACAATGAGCAGTTCTTC. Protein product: CSARDPGGGAYNEQFF.

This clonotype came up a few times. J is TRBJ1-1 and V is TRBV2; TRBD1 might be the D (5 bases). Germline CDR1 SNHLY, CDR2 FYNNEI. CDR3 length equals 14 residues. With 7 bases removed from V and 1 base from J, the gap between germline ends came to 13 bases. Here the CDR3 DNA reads TGTGCCAGCACGGGGCTTTCGGAGAACACTGAAGCTTTCTTT. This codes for CASTGLSENTEAFF.

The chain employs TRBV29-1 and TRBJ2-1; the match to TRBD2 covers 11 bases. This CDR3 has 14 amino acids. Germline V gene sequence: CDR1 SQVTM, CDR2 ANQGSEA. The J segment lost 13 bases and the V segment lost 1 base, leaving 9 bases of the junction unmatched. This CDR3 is CSVEAVLSGGEQFF. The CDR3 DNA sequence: TGCAGCGTTGAAGCCGTTCTTAGCGGGGGGGAACAGTTCTTC.

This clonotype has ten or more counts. CDR3 sequence: CASSLGSGPGQPQHF. Written as DNA, the CDR3 is TGTGCCAGCAGTTTAGGTTCAGGGCCCGGGCAGCCCCAGCATTTT. The J gene is TRBJ1-5, the V gene TRBV12-3 or TRBV12-4; perhaps TRBD1 as D (5 bases). With 1 base removed from V and 7 bases from J, the gap between germline ends came to 14 bases. The CDR3 spans 15 residues.

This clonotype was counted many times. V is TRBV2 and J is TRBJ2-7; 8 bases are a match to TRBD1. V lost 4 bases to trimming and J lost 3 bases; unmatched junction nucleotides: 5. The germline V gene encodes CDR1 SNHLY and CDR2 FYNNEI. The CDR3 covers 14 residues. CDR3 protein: CASSARQGHYEQYF. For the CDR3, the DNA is TGTGCCAGCAGTGCCCGACAGGGGCACTACGAGCAGTACTTC. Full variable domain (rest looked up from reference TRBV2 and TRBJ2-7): EPEVTQTPSHQVTQMGQEVILRCVPISNHLYFYWYRQILGQKVEFLVSFYNNEISEKSEIFDDQFSVERPDGSNFTLKIRSTKLEDSAMYFCASSARQGHYEQYFGPGTRLTVT.

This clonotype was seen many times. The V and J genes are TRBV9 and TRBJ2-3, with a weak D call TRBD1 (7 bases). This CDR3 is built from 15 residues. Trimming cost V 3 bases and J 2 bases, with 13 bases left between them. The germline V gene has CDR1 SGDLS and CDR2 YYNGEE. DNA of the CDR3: TGTGCCAGCAGCGGGGGGGACAGACCCACAGATACGCAGTATTTT. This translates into CASSGGDRPTDTQYF.

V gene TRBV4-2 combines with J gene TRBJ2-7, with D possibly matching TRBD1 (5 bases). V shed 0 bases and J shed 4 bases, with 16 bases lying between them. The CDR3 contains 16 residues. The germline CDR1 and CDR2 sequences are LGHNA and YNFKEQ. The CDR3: CASSQDWLGQGYEQYF. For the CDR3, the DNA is TGTGCCAGCAGCCAAGATTGGCTTGGGCAGGGTTACGAGCAGTACTTC.

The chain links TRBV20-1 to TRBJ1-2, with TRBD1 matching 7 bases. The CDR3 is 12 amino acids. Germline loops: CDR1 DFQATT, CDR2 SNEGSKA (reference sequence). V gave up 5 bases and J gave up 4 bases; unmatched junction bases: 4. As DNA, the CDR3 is TGCAGTGCTGTCGACAGGGCCTATGGCTACACCTTC. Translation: CSAVDRAYGYTF.